The sequence of this T cell receptor beta chain was determined in a study of blood T cell repertoires in COVID-19. Study in general: The United States, Italy and Spain supplied acute and convalescent COVID-19 samples. T cells, B-cell-depleted T cells, or PBMCs provided the cDNA or gDNA that served as material.

As originally analysed: Amplification from reference gene primers served as the basis for estimated nucleated cell counts. Generated by immunoSEQ multiplex PCR, the TCRdb table keeps only in-frame clones and is missing some. V and J calls and clone size follow that table, whereas D and trimming were derived from the DNA. The sample yields more than 95,000 clones, 88% seen once. The V gene lost 3 bases and the J gene lost 7 bases, with 7 bases spanning the gap. CDR1 and CDR2 (germline): LGHDT, YNNKEL (reference sequence). The CDR3 has 12 amino acids. The count of this clone is one. What was sequenced was peripheral blood. This rearrangement joins TRBV3-1 (or the pseudogene TRBV3-2) to TRBJ1-5; no reliable D call. This TCR came from a human donor in a cohort sampled during active COVID-19. CDR3 residues: CASSQQSQPQHF. The CDR3 nucleotides are TGTGCCAGCAGCCAGCAAAGCCAGCCCCAGCATTTT.